Presented here are 11 T cell receptor beta chains from one specimen sequenced in a study of shared clonotypes between healthy human individuals. Some clones are missing from TCRdb's copy, which holds only in-frame ones; the method was immunoSEQ multiplex PCR. The sample includes 2 million to 2.5 million clones, around 90% of them seen just once. Sequenced input: naive CD4+ T cells from PBMCs. Subset described: CD45RA+ positively selected. These TCRs come from a young man in good health. Some clones in this sample may be carry-over from other donors' samples.

This chain links TRBV30 with TRBJ2-7; possible D gene TRBD1, 6 bases. The germline V gene encodes CDR1 GTSNPN and CDR2 SVGIG (reference sequence). The CDR3 extends over 15 amino acids. The V end was cut by 3 bases, the J end by 1 base, with 16 bases between. In nucleotides, the CDR3 is TGTGCCTGGAGGGCTCCGGACAGAAAATCCTACGAGCAGTACTTC. Translating it yields CAWRAPDRKSYEQYF.

The chain uses TRBV5-1 and TRBJ2-1, with 9 bases identical to TRBD2. The germline CDR1 and CDR2 sequences are SGHRS and YFSETQ. The CDR3 spans 17 residues. J gave up 10 bases and V 0 bases, and 14 bases lay outside the gene matches. The CDR3: CASSLAPEAAGGSEQFF. The CDR3 bases are TGCGCCAGCAGCTTGGCGCCGGAGGCAGCGGGAGGATCCGAGCAGTTCTTC. Using reference TRBV5-1 and TRBJ2-1 for the parts outside the CDR3, the full variable domain is KAGVTQTPRYLIKTRGQQVTLSCSPISGHRSVSWYQQTPGQGLQFLFEYFSETQRNKGNFPGRFSGRQFSNSRSEMNVSTLELGDSALYLCASSLAPEAAGGSEQFFGPGTRLTVL.

The genes are TRBV11-2 and TRBJ2-3; TRBD2 matches at 8 bases. CDR3 length equals 19 residues. V lost 3 bases and J lost 6; bases outside the gene matches: 20. Germline assignment: CDR1 SGHAT and CDR2 FQNNGV. CDR3 sequence (DNA): TGTGCCAGCAGCTTGGTATCTTGGACTAGCCTCGGCCTGCGTGATACGCAGTATTTT. The encoded protein is CASSLVSWTSLGLRDTQYF.

The rearrangement joins TRBV14 to TRBJ1-2; maybe TRBD1 (5 bases). CDR1 is SGHDN and CDR2 is FVKESK in the germline V gene. CDR3 length: 18 amino acids. V lost 0 bases and J lost 4, with 21 bases in between. CDR3 region: CASSQDRGTLPLSYGYTF. The CDR3 bases are TGTGCCAGCAGCCAAGATCGGGGGACTTTACCCCTCTCCTATGGCTACACCTTC.

CDR3 DNA sequence: TGCGCCAGCAGCCAACCGGGCCCTTCCTACAATGAGCAGTTCTTC. Amino acids: CASSQPGPSYNEQFF. This chain joins TRBV4-1 and TRBJ2-1; D gene ambiguous. V was cut by 2 bases and J by 1 base, with 9 bases left in between. This CDR3 contains 15 residues. Per the germline V gene, CDR1 is MGHRA and CDR2 is YSYEKL.

The sample holds one count of this clone. The same CDR3 arises from other DNA sequences in this sample as well. The rearrangement uses TRBV5-1 and TRBJ1-2; a weak D match, TRBD1 (5 bases). The germline V gene encodes CDR1 SGHRS and CDR2 YFSETQ. This CDR3 contains 13 residues. V gave up 5 bases and J gave up 4 bases, with 12 bases separating them. In nucleotides, the CDR3 is TGCGCCAGCAGTCCCGACAGCCTCTATGGCTACACCTTC. Translated, it gives CASSPDSLYGYTF.

This rearrangement joins TRBV14 to TRBJ2-1; D is undetermined. CDR1 is SGHDN and CDR2 is FVKESK in the germline V gene. With 6 bases removed from V and 9 bases from J, the gap between germline ends came to 21 bases. CDR3 length equals 15 residues. CDR3 region: CASRATGPTSGEQFF. In nucleotides, the CDR3 is TGTGCCAGCAGGGCAACCGGGCCCACCTCTGGTGAGCAGTTCTTC.

The chain joins TRBV23-1 to TRBJ2-3; D gene uncertain. TRBV23-1 is an ORF for which the function is uncertain. Trimming took 4 bases from V and 1 from J, leaving 6 bases between them. This CDR3 region has 13 residues. The CDR3 reads CASSLPGTDTQYF. The CDR3 DNA reads TGCGCCAGCAGTCTGCCGGGCACAGATACGCAGTATTTT.

The gene calls are TRBV7-9 and TRBJ2-7, with TRBD1 matching 7 bases. CDR1 and CDR2 (germline): SEHNR, FQNEAQ (reference sequence). The CDR3 runs to 15 residues. V lost 1 base to trimming and J lost 5 bases; unmatched junction nucleotides: 8. This CDR3 is CASSLGTGRGDEQYF. CDR3 bases: TGTGCCAGCAGCTTAGGGACAGGCAGGGGCGACGAGCAGTACTTC.

The chain combines TRBV5-1 with TRBJ1-1; maybe TRBD1 (5 bases). The germline V and J ends were trimmed by 2 bases and 1 base, with 9 bases remaining between them. The germline V gene encodes CDR1 SGHRS and CDR2 YFSETQ. This CDR3 spans 14 amino acids. CDR3 coding DNA: TGCGCCAGCAGCTTACTTGACAGGAACACTGAAGCTTTCTTT. It yields the protein CASSLLDRNTEAFF.

The chain links TRBV27 to TRBJ2-3, with a tentative D call TRBD1 (5 bases). The germline V gene encodes CDR1 MNHEY and CDR2 SMNVEV (reference sequence). The CDR3 covers 15 residues. Trimming took 2 bases from V and 6 from J, leaving 15 bases between them. For the CDR3, the DNA is TGTGCCAGCAGTTTAGGCAGGGTAAATTTGGATACGCAGTATTTT. Translation gives CASSLGRVNLDTQYF.